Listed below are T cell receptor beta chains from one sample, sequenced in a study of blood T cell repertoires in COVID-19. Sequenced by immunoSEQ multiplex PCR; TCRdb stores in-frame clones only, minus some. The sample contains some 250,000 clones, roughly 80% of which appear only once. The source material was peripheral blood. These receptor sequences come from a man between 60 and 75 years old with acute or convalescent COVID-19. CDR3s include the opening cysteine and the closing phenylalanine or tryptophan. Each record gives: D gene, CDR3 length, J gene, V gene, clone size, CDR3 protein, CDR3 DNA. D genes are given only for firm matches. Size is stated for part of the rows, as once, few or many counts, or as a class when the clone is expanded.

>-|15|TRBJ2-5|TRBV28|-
CASSKQGRVEETQYF
TGTGCCAGCAGTAAGCAGGGGCGAGTAGAAGAGACCCAGTACTTC
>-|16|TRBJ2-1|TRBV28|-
CASSQYTGGGYNEQFF
TGTGCCAGCAGTCAGTACACAGGGGGGGGGTACAATGAGCAGTTCTTC
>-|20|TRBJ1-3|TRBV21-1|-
CASSKGWDRGPLHSGNTIYF
TGTGCCAGCAGCAAAGGCTGGGACAGGGGGCCTCTTCACTCTGGAAACACCATATATTTT
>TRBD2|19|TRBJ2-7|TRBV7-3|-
CASSHRGTSGSLGPYEQYF
TGTGCCAGCAGCCACCGAGGGACTAGCGGGAGTCTAGGGCCCTACGAGCAGTACTTC
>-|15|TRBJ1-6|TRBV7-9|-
CASSSSTQGNSPLHF
TGTGCCAGCAGCTCAAGTACACAGGGAAATTCACCCCTCCACTTT
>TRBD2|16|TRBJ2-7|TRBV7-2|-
CASSAREVAGSYEQYF
TGTGCCAGCAGCGCCAGGGAGGTAGCGGGGTCCTACGAGCAGTACTTC
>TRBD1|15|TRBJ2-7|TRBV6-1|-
CASALSGTGSYEQYF
TGTGCCAGCGCCTTATCGGGGACAGGTTCCTACGAGCAGTACTTC
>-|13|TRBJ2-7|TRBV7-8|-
CASSLERRAEQYF
TGTGCCAGCAGCTTAGAGAGGCGGGCCGAGCAGTACTTC
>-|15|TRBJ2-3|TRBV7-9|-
CASSLSQAIHDTQYF
TGTGCCAGCAGCTTGTCCCAGGCGATTCACGATACGCAGTATTTT
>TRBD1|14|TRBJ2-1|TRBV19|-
CASSTGNRGSEQFF
TGTGCCAGTAGTACAGGGAACAGGGGTAGTGAGCAGTTCTTC
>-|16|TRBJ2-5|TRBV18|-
CASSPPGRAIQETQYF
TGTGCCAGCTCACCACCGGGCAGGGCCATTCAAGAGACCCAGTACTTC
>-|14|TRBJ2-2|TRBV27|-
CASSASVNTGELFF
TGTGCCAGCAGCGCCAGCGTCAACACCGGGGAGCTGTTTTTT
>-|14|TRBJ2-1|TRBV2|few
CASSESAIYNEQFF
TGTGCCAGCAGTGAATCCGCTATCTACAATGAGCAGTTCTTC
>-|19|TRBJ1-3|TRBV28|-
CASSLFPLGPSTSGNTIYF
TGTGCCAGCAGTTTATTCCCCCTGGGCCCGAGTACCTCTGGAAACACCATATATTTT
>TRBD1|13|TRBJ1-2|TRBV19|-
CASKTGPNYGYTF
TGTGCCAGTAAGACAGGGCCCAACTATGGCTACACCTTC
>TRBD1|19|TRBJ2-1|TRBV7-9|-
CASSLEWVDRGPKYNEQFF
TGTGCCAGCAGCTTAGAATGGGTGGACAGGGGGCCGAAGTACAATGAGCAGTTCTTC
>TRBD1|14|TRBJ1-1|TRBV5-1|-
CASSSDRANTEAFF
TGCGCCAGCAGCTCGGACAGGGCGAACACTGAAGCTTTCTTT
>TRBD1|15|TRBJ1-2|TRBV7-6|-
CASSSNSGQGNGYTF
TGTGCCAGCAGCTCAAACTCGGGACAGGGAAATGGCTACACCTTC
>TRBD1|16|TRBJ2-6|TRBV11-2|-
CASSFRDRVGANVLTF
TGTGCCAGCAGCTTCCGGGACAGGGTTGGGGCCAACGTCCTGACTTTC
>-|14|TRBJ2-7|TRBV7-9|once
CASSLQTGESEQYF
TGTGCCAGCAGCTTGCAAACGGGAGAGAGCGAGCAGTACTTC
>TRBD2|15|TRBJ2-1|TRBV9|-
CASSVSGLASDEQFF
TGTGCCAGCAGCGTTTCGGGACTAGCTTCGGATGAGCAGTTCTTC
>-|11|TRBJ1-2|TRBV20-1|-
CSAPRGYGYTF
TGCAGTGCTCCTCGGGGATATGGCTACACCTTC
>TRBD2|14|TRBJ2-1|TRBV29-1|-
CSVHGTSSYNEQFF
TGCAGCGTTCATGGGACTAGCTCCTACAATGAGCAGTTCTTC
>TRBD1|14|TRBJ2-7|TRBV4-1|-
CASSLTGGQSEQYF
TGCGCCAGCAGCCTGACAGGGGGACAGAGCGAGCAGTACTTC